These T cell receptor beta chains were read from a single sample in a study of human T cells and chemical hapten exposure. From the RACE reads, TCRdb called clonotypes with MiXCR, one entry per CDR3 protein. The sample has roughly 190,000 distinct CDR3 sequences, 20% to 25% seen once. The source was whole blood, collected in connection with sensitization to the hapten diphenylcyclopropenone (DPC). Receptor source: a woman in her fifties or sixties with alopecia areata. Some clones in this sample may be carry-over from other donors' samples. Each CDR3 is given with its conserved first and last residue. D genes are given only for firm matches. Only some rows state a clone size, as once, few, many or a class for expanded clones.

v_gene,d_gene,j_gene,abundance,CDR3aa,CDR3nt
TRBV29-1,TRBD1,TRBJ1-6,few,CSVEAAGGGNSPLHF,TGCAGCGTTGAAGCCGCAGGGGGCGGCAATTCACCCCTCCACTTT
TRBV20-1,TRBD1,TRBJ2-3,NA,CSASTGQGRDTQYF,TGCAGTGCTAGTACGGGACAGGGAAGAGATACGCAGTATTTT
TRBV5-1,TRBD1,TRBJ2-1,few,CASSDGTGSYNEQFF,TGCGCCAGCAGCGACGGGACAGGGTCGTACAATGAGCAGTTCTTC
TRBV27,NA,TRBJ2-1,NA,CASSFLRGWQFF,TGTGCCAGCAGTTTTCTAAGGGGCTGGCAGTTCTTC
TRBV7-8,TRBD2,TRBJ2-7,NA,CASSSGLAGGYSYEQYF,TGTGCCAGCAGCTCAGGACTAGCGGGAGGTTACTCCTACGAGCAGTACTTC
TRBV18,TRBD2,TRBJ2-2,few,CASSPGLGNTGELFF,TGTGCCAGCTCACCGGGACTAGGGAACACCGGGGAGCTGTTTTTT
TRBV15,NA,TRBJ2-2,NA,CATSTGRLNTGELFF,TGTGCCACCTCCACGGGCCGTCTGAACACCGGGGAGCTGTTTTTT
TRBV6-6,NA,TRBJ1-1,NA,CASSYDGGRRAKAFF,TGTGCCAGCAGTTACGATGGTGGACGGAGGGCGAAAGCTTTCTTT
TRBV6-6,NA,TRBJ2-2,NA,CASSTNMGNSGELFF,TGTGCCAGCAGTACTAATATGGGGAACAGCGGGGAGCTGTTTTTT
TRBV29-1,NA,TRBJ2-3,few,CSVQYVGSRDSDTQYF,TGCAGCGTCCAATATGTGGGCTCGCGGGATTCGGATACGCAGTATTTT
TRBV20-1,NA,TRBJ1-1,NA,CSARKQGVNTEAFF,TGCAGTGCTAGGAAACAGGGAGTGAACACTGAAGCTTTCTTT
TRBV5-4,NA,TRBJ1-1,few,CASSLEYRAVEAFF,TGTGCCAGCAGCTTGGAATACAGGGCAGTTGAAGCTTTCTTT
TRBV6-1,TRBD2,TRBJ2-3,once,CASSTLAGRTDTQYF,TGTGCCAGCAGTACCTTAGCGGGCCGCACAGATACGCAGTATTTT
TRBV10-3,NA,TRBJ2-1,NA,CAIRGPANEQFF,TGTGCCATCAGGGGGCCTGCAAATGAGCAGTTCTTC
TRBV11-2,NA,TRBJ2-3,few,CALDSLGTDTQYF,TGTGCCCTAGACAGTCTCGGCACAGATACGCAGTATTTT
TRBV6-6,NA,TRBJ2-4,NA,CASLGGAKNIQYF,TGTGCCAGCCTGGGGGGAGCCAAAAACATTCAGTACTTC
TRBV5-5,NA,TRBJ2-5,NA,CASIDNRGPQETQYF,TGTGCCAGCATTGACAATCGGGGACCCCAAGAGACCCAGTACTTC
TRBV29-1,TRBD2,TRBJ2-1,NA,CSALLGTSGRPNNEQFF,TGCAGCGCACTGCTAGGGACTAGCGGGAGACCCAACAATGAGCAGTTCTTC
TRBV7-9,TRBD2,TRBJ2-1,many,CASSSQGTSGNNEQFF,TGTGCCAGCAGCTCGCAGGGGACTAGCGGAAACAATGAGCAGTTCTTC
TRBV20-1,TRBD1,TRBJ2-3,NA,CSARAGGGSDTQYF,TGCAGTGCTAGAGCAGGGGGTGGTTCAGATACGCAGTATTTT
TRBV5-4,NA,TRBJ1-4,NA,CVSSLARADEKLFF,TGTGTCAGCAGCTTGGCCCGGGCAGATGAAAAACTGTTTTTT
TRBV3-1,NA,TRBJ1-6,NA,CASSQGRSNSPLHF,TGTGCCAGCAGCCAAGGACGGAGCAATTCACCCCTCCACTTT